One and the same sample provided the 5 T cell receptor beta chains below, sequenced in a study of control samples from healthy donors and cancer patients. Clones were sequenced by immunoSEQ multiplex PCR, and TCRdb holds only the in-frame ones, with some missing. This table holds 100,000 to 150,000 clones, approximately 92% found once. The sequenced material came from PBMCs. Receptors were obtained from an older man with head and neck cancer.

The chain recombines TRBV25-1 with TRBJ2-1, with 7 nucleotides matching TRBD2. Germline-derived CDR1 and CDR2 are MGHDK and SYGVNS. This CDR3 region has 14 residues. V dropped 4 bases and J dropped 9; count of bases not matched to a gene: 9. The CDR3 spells CASSVGGRRGEQFF. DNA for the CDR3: TGTGCCAGCAGTGTGGGGGGGAGGAGGGGTGAGCAGTTCTTC.

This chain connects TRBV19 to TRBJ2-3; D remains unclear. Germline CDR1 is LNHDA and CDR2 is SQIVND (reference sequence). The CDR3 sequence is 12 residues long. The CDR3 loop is CTADLGQDTQYF. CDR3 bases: TGTACCGCGGACCTGGGTCAAGATACGCAGTATTTT.

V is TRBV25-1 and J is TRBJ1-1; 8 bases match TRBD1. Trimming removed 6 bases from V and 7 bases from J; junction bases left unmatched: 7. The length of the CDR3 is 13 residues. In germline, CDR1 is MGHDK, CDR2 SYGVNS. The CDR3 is CASRGRGRNEAFF. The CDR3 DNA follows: TGTGCCAGCAGGGGCAGGGGGCGAAATGAAGCTTTCTTT. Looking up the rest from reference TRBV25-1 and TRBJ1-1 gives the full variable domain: EADIYQTPRYLVIGTGKKITLECSQTMGHDKMYWYQQDPGMELHLIHYSYGVNSTEKGDLSSESTVSRIRTEHFPLTLESARPSHTSQYLCASRGRGRNEAFFGQGTRLTVV.

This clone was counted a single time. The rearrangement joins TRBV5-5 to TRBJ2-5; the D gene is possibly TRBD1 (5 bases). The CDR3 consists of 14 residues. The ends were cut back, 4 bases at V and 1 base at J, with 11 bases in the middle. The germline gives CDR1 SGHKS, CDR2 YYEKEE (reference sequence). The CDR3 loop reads CASSLGAVQETQYF. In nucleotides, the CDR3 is TGTGCCAGCAGCCTAGGGGCAGTCCAAGAGACCCAGTACTTC. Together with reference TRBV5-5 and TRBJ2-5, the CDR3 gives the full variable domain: DAGVTQSPTHLIKTRGQQVTLRCSPISGHKSVSWYQQVLGQGPQFIFQYYEKEERGRGNFPDRFSARQFPNYSSELNVNALLLGDSALYLCASSLGAVQETQYFGPGTRLLVL.

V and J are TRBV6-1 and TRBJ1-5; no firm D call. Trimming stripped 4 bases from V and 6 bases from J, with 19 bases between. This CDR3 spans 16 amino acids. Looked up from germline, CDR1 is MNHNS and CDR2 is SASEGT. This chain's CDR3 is CASSGRHRYAPQPQHF. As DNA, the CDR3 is TGTGCCAGCAGTGGGAGACACCGATATGCTCCTCAGCCCCAGCATTTT.